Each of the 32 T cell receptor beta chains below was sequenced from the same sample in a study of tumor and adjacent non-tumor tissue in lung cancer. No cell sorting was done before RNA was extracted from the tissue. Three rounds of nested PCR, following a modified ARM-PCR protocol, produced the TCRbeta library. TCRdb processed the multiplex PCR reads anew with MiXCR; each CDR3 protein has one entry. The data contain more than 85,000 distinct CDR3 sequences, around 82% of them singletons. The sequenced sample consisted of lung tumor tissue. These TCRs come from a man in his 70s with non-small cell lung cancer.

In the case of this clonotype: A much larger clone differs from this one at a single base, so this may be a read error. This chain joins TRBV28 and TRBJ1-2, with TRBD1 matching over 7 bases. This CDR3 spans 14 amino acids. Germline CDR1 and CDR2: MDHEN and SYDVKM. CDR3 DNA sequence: TGTGCCAGCAGGCGCGGGACAGTTATCTATAGCTACACCTTC. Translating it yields CASRRGTVIYSYTF.

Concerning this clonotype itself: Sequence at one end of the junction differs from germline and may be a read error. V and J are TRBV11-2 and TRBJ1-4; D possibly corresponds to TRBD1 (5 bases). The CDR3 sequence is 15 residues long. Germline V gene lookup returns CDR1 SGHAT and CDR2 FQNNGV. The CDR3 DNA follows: TGTACCAGCAGCTCTAGAAGGGGCACTACTGGAAAACTGTTTTTT. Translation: CTSSSRRGTTGKLFF. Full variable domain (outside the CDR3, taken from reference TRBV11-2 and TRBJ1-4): EAGVAQSPRYKIIEKRQSVAFWCNPISGHATLYWYQQILGQGPKLLIQFQNNGVVDDSQLPKDRFSAERLKGVDSTLKIQPAKLEDSAVYLCTSSSRRGTTGKLFFGSGTQLSVL.

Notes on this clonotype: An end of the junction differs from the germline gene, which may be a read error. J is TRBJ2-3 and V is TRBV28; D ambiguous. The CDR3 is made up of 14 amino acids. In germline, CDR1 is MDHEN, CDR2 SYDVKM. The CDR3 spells CASSFVAATVTQYF. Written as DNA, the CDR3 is TGTGCCAGCAGTTTTGTCGCGGCCACAGTTACGCAGTATTTT.

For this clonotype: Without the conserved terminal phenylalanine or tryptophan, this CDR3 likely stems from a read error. The CDR3 coding sequence is TGTGCCAGCAGTTTCCAGAGATTATACGAGCAGTACTTA. This translates into CASSFQRLYEQYL. The rearrangement links TRBV12-3 or TRBV12-4 to TRBJ2-7; D is unresolved. Trimming pared 3 bases from V and 4 bases from J, leaving 10 bases between. The CDR3 length is 13 residues.

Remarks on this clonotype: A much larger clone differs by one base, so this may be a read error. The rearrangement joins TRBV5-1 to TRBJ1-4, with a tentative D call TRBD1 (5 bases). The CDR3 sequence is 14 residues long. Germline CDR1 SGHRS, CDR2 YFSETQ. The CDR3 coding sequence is TGCGCCAGCAGCTTGTCTACAGGAAATGAAAAACAGTTTTTT. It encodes CASSLSTGNEKQFF.

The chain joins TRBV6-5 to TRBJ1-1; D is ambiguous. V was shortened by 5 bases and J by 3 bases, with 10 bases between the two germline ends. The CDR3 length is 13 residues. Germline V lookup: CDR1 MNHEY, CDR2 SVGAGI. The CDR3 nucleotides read TGTGCCAGCAGTGGGATAGGGTACACTGAAGCTTTCTTT. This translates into CASSGIGYTEAFF.

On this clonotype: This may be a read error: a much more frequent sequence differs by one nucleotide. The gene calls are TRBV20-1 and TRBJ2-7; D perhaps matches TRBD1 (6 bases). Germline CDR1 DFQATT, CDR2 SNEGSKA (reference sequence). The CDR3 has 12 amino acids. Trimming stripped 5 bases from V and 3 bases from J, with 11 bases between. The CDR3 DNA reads TGCAGTGCTCTGGGACACCTCTACGAGCAGTACTTC. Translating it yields CSALGHLYEQYF.

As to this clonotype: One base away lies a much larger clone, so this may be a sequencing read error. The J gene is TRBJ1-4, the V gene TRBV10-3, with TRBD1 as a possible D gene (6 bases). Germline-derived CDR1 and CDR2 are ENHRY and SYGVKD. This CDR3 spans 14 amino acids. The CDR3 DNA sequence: TGTGACATCAGGGACGGGGGCCTCGATGAAAAACTGTTTTTT. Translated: CDIRDGGLDEKLFF.

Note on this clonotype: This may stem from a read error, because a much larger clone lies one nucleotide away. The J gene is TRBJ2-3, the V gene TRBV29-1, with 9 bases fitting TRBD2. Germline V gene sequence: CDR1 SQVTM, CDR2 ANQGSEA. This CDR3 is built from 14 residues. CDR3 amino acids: CSGLAGGTTDTQCF. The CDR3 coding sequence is TGCAGCGGGCTGGCGGGAGGGACCACAGATACGCAGTGTTTT.

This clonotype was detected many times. Here the CDR3 DNA reads TGTGCCAGCAGCCTAGGACAGGGGAACACTGAAGCTTTCTTT. Its translation: CASSLGQGNTEAFF. This chain uses TRBV14 with TRBJ1-1, with 8 bases identical to TRBD1. V was pared by 4 bases and J by 1 base, with 2 bases of the junction left unmatched. The CDR3 length is 14 residues. Germline loops: CDR1 SGHDN, CDR2 FVKESK.

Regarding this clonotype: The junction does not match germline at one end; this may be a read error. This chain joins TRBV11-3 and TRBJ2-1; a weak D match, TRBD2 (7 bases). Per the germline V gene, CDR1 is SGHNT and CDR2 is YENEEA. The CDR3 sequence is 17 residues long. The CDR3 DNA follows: TGCGCCAGCAGCCTCTTAGGGACTGGCGGGGGCTACAATGAGCAGCTCTTC. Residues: CASSLLGTGGGYNEQLF.

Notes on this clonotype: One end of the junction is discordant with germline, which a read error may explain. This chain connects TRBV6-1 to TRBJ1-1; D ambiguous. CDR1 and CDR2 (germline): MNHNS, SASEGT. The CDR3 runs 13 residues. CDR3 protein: CASTLAPNYEAFF. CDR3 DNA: TGTGCTAGCACCTTGGCCCCGAACTATGAAGCTTTCTTT.

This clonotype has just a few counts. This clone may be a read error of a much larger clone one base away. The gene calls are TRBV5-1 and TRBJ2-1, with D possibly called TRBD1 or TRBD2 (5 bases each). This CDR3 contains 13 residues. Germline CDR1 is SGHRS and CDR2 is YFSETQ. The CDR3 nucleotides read TGCGCCAACAGCTTGGGACCTCTGGCGGAGCAGTTCTTC. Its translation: CANSLGPLAEQFF. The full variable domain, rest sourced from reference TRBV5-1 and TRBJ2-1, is KAGVTQTPRYLIKTRGQQVTLSCSPISGHRSVSWYQQTPGQGLQFLFEYFSETQRNKGNFPGRFSGRQFSNSRSEMNVSTLELGDSALYLCANSLGPLAEQFFGPGTRLTVL.

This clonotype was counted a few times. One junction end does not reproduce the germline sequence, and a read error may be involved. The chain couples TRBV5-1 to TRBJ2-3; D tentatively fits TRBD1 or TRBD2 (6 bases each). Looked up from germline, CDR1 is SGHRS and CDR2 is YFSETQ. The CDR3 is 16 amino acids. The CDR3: CASSPFYLGGSDTQYF. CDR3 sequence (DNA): TGCGCCAGCAGCCCCTTTTATTTGGGGGGCTCGGATACGCAGTATTTC.

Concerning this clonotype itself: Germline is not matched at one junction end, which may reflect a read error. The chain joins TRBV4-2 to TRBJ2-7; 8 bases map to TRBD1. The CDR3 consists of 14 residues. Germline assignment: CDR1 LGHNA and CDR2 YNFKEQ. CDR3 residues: CTSSQGQGLYDQYF. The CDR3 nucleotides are TGTACCAGCAGCCAAGGACAGGGTCTCTACGATCAGTATTTC.

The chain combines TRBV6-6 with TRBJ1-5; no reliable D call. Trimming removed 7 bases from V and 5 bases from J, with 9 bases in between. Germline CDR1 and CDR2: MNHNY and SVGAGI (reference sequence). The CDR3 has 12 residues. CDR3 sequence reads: CASKWSDQPQHF. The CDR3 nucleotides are TGTGCCAGCAAATGGAGCGATCAGCCCCAGCATTTT.

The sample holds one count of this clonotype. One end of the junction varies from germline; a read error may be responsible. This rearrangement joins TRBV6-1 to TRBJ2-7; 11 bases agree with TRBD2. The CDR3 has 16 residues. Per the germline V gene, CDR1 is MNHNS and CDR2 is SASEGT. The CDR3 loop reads CASGKGTSGNSYEQCF. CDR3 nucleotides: TGTGCCAGCGGAAAAGGGACTAGCGGCAACTCCTACGAGCAATGCTTC.

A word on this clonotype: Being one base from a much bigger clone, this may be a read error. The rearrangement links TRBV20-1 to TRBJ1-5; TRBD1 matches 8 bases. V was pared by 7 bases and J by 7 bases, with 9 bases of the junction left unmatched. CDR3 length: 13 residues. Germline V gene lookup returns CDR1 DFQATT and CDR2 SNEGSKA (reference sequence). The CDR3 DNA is TGCAGTGTTGGGGGACAGGTCAACCAGCCCCAGCATTTT. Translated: CSVGGQVNQPQHF.

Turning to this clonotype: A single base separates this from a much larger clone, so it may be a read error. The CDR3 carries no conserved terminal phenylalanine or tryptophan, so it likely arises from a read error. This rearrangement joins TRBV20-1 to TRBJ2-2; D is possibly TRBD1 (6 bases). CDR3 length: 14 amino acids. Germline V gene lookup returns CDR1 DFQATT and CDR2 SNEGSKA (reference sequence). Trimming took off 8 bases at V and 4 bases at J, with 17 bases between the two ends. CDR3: CSIRGDVATGELFC. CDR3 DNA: TGCAGTATCAGGGGCGACGTGGCCACCGGGGAGCTGTTTTGT.

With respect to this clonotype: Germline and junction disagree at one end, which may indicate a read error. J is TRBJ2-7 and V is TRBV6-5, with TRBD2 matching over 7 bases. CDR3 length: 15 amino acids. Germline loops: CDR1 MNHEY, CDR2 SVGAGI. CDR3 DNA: TGTGTCGTCGGAAGGAGACTAGCAGGTTTTTACGAGCAGTACTTT. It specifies CVVGRRLAGFYEQYF.

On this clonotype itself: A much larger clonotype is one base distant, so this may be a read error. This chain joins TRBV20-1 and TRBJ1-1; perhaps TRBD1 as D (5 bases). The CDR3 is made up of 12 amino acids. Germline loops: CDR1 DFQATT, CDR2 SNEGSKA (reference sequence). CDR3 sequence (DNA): TGCAGTGCTAGAGAGGGGCCCACTGAAGCTGTCTTT. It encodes CSAREGPTEAVF.

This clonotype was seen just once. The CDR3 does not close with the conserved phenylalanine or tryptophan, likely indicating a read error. CDR3 coding DNA: TGTGCCAGCAGTATCCGGGATGGACTCCTCCGTCGCACTGAAGCTTTCTCT. Translating gives CASSIRDGLLRRTEAFS. This sequence joins TRBV28 and TRBJ1-1; D gene uncertain. The V and J ends lost 5 bases and 4 bases respectively, with 23 bases between them. CDR1 MDHEN and CDR2 SYDVKM come from the germline V gene. This CDR3 has 17 amino acids.

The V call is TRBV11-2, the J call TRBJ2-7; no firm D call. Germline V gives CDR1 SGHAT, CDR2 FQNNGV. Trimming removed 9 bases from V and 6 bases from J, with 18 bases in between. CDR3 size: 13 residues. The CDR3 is CASSLWTEREQYF. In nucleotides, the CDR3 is TGTGCCAGTAGCCTGTGGACCGAGCGCGAGCAGTACTTC.

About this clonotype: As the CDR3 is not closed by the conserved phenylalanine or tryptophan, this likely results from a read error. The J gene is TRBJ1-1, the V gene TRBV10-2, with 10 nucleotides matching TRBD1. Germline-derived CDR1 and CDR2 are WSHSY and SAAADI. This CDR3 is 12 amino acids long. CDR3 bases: TGCGCAAGCTGGGACAGGGGCGCTGAAGCTTTCTCT. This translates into CASWDRGAEAFS.

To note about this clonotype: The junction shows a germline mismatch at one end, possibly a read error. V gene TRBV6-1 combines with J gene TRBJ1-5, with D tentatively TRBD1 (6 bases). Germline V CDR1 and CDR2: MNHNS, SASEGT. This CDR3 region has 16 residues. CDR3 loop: CASSGLSGGAHQPQHF. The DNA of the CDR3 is TGTGCCAGCAGTGGGCTTTCGGGGGGCGCGCATCAACCCCAGCATTTT.

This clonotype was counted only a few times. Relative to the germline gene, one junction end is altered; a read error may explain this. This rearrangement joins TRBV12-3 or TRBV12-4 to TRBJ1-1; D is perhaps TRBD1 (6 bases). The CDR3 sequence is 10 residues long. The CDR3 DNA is TGTGCCAGTAGGGGGAGTGAAACTTTCTTT. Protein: CASRGSETFF.

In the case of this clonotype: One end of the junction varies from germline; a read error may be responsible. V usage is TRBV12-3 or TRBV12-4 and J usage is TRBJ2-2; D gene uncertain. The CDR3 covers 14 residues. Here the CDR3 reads CISSYRPNTGELFF. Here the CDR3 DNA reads TGTATCAGCAGTTACCGACCGAACACCGGAGAGCTGTTTTTT.

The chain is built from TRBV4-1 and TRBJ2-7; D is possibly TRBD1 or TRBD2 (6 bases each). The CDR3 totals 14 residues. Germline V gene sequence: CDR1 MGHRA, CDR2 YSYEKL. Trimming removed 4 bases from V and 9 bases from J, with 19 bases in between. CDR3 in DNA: TGCGCCAGCAGCCGAGGAGGGGGTTCTGAAGGGCAGTACTTC. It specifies CASSRGGGSEGQYF.

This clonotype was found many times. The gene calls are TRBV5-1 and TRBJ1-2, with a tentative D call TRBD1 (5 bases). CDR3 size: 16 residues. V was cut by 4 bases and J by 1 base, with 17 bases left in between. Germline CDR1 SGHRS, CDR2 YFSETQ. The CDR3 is CASSTVGGRSNYGYTF. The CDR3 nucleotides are TGCGCCAGCAGCACGGTGGGGGGACGGAGTAACTATGGCTACACCTTC.

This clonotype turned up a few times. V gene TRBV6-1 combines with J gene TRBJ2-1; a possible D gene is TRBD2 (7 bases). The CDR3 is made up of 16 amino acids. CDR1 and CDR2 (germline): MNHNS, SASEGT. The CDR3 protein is CVSTLRGGTGSNEQFF. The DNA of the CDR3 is TGTGTCAGTACTCTAAGGGGGGGCACCGGGTCCAATGAGCAGTTCTTC.

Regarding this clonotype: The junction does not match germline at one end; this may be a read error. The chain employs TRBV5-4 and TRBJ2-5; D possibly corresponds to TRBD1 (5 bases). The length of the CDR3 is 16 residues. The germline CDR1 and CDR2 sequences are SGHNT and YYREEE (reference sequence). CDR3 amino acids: CASILLKGITRETQHF. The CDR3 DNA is TGTGCCAGCATCCTTCTCAAGGGGATAACGAGAGAGACCCAACACTTC.

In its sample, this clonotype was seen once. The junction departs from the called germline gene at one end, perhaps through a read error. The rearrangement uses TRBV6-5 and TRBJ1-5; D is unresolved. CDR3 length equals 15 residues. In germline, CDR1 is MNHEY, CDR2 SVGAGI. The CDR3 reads CVSSNKGASNQPQHF. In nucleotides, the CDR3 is TGTGTCAGCAGCAACAAGGGAGCGAGCAATCAGCCCCAGCATTTT.